Listed here are 21 T cell receptor beta chains from one sample, sequenced in a study of blood T cells in healthy people across ages. Then a second PCR, running roughly 7 to 12 cycles, was carried out with a sample-barcoded 5' primer and a J-beta primer mix. MiXCR, run by TCRdb on the 5' RACE reads, gives a single entry per CDR3 protein. The sample consists of 600,000 or so distinct CDR3 sequences, around 50% of them appearing once. Material for sequencing was blood. The receptors were gathered from a man older than 75 in good health.

The chain couples TRBV29-1 to TRBJ2-2; 7 bases fit TRBD1. CDR3 size: 14 residues. V was pared by 3 bases and J by 0 bases, with 1 base of the junction left unmatched. Per germline, CDR1 SQVTM and CDR2 ANQGSEA. In nucleotides, the CDR3 is TGCAGCGTTGACAGGGGGACGAACACCGGGGAGCTGTTTTTT. It is translated as CSVDRGTNTGELFF.

This clonotype appeared many times. The V call is TRBV28, the J call TRBJ2-3; possibly TRBD2 for D (6 bases). Per the germline V gene, CDR1 is MDHEN and CDR2 is SYDVKM. The CDR3 is made up of 17 amino acids. Trimming shortened V by 1 base and J by 2 bases, and 16 bases separated the two germline ends. CDR3 DNA sequence: TGTGCCAGCAGTTTATCCAAGATAGCGGAGTTCACAGATACGCAGTATTTT. This sequence encodes CASSLSKIAEFTDTQYF. Together with reference TRBV28 and TRBJ2-3, the CDR3 gives the full variable domain: DVKVTQSSRYLVKRTGEKVFLECVQDMDHENMFWYRQDPGLGLRLIYFSYDVKMKEKGDIPEGYSVSREKKERFSLILESASTNQTSMYLCASSLSKIAEFTDTQYFGPGTRLTVL.

The J gene is TRBJ2-1, the V gene TRBV6-6; D is unclear. The V and J ends lost 0 bases and 6 bases respectively, with 12 bases between them. From germline, CDR1 is MNHNY and CDR2 SVGAGI (reference sequence). This CDR3 is built from 15 residues. Here the CDR3 DNA reads TGTGCCAGCAGTTACTCGGCGGACGGAGTCAATGAGCAGTTCTTC. This gives the protein CASSYSADGVNEQFF.

The V and J genes are TRBV6-2 or TRBV6-3 and TRBJ2-7; 11 bases are shared with TRBD2. Germline CDR1 and CDR2: MNHEY and SVGEGT. V dropped 4 bases and J dropped 3; count of bases not matched to a gene: 2. CDR3 length equals 14 residues. The CDR3 sequence: CASSWGTSGYEQYF. As DNA, the CDR3 is TGTGCCAGCAGTTGGGGGACTAGCGGCTACGAGCAGTACTTC.

V gene TRBV25-1 combines with J gene TRBJ1-4; the D is unclear. V shed 3 bases and J shed 3 bases, with 8 bases lying between them. The CDR3 contains 14 residues. The V gene's germline CDR1 is MGHDK and CDR2 SYGVNS. The CDR3 sequence is CASSEVGSNEKLFF. CDR3 nucleotides: TGTGCCAGCAGTGAGGTGGGGTCTAATGAAAAACTGTTTTTT.

The chain links TRBV4-3 to TRBJ1-2; D is undetermined. CDR3 length equals 17 residues. Germline V gene lookup returns CDR1 LGHNA and CDR2 YSLEER. The V end was cut by 1 base, the J end by 8 bases, with 23 bases between. CDR3 sequence (DNA): TGCGCCAGCAGCCAAGTGCTGGGCAGCACCACCGGCTGGGGCTACACCTTC. It yields the protein CASSQVLGSTTGWGYTF.

Only a few counts were recorded for this clonotype. V gene TRBV30 combines with J gene TRBJ2-7; weak D call: TRBD1 (6 bases). Germline CDR1 GTSNPN, CDR2 SVGIG (reference sequence). The CDR3 length is 15 residues. The germline V and J ends were trimmed by 8 bases and 3 bases, with 23 bases remaining between them. The CDR3 sequence is CAGGPPQGTRYEQYF. CDR3 DNA: TGTGCCGGGGGCCCCCCCCAGGGTACTCGCTACGAGCAGTACTTC.

This clonotype was seen many times. The V call is TRBV3-1, the J call TRBJ2-5; D gene ambiguous. V lost 4 bases and J lost 5, with 8 bases in between. CDR3 length: 12 amino acids. Germline V gene lookup returns CDR1 LGHDT and CDR2 YNNKEL (reference sequence). As DNA, the CDR3 is TGTGCCAGCAGCCCCCTTTCGGAGACCCAGTACTTC. The encoded protein is CASSPLSETQYF.

A few counts support this clonotype. V is TRBV5-1 and J is TRBJ1-6, with D possibly TRBD1 on 6 matching bases. This CDR3 is built from 13 residues. Germline V gene sequence: CDR1 SGHRS, CDR2 YFSETQ. With 1 base removed from V and 10 bases from J, the gap between germline ends came to 9 bases. The CDR3, as DNA: TGCGCCAGCAGCTTGTCGGGGGGCTCACCCCTCCACTTT. Translation: CASSLSGGSPLHF.

In DNA, the CDR3 is TGTGCCAGCAGTCGGAGGGACAGCATTTTGGGGGACCAGTACTTC. It is translated as CASSRRDSILGDQYF. The genes are TRBV2 and TRBJ2-5; D perhaps matches TRBD1 (7 bases). Trimming took off 5 bases at V and 10 bases at J, with 23 bases between the two ends. The CDR3 contains 15 residues. Per the germline V gene, CDR1 is SNHLY and CDR2 is FYNNEI.

The chain uses TRBV20-1 and TRBJ2-5; D might be TRBD2 (5 bases). This CDR3 comprises 14 residues. CDR1 is DFQATT, CDR2 SNEGSKA, per germline (reference sequence). V dropped 1 base and J dropped 3 bases, with 12 bases sitting between them. CDR3 sequence reads: CSARAKWGEETQYF. The CDR3 DNA follows: TGCAGTGCTAGAGCGAAGTGGGGAGAAGAGACCCAGTACTTC.

This clonotype is a singleton in its sample. The gene calls are TRBV12-3 or TRBV12-4 and TRBJ2-2, with TRBD2 matching 12 bases. The CDR3 is 17 amino acids. V lost 4 bases, J lost 4 bases, and 7 bases stayed unmatched. In DNA, the CDR3 is TGTGCCAGCAGTTCCAGGACTAGCGGGGCCATCACCGGGGAGCTGTTTTTT. Translating gives CASSSRTSGAITGELFF.

This clonotype appeared a single time. V gene TRBV20-1 combines with J gene TRBJ1-1, with D perhaps TRBD1 (6 bases). The CDR3 spans 14 residues. The V gene lost 2 bases and the J gene lost 3 bases, with 13 bases spanning the gap. CDR1 and CDR2 from the germline V gene are DFQATT and SNEGSKA (reference sequence). The CDR3 loop is CSARLTGGHTEAFF. CDR3 in DNA: TGCAGTGCTAGACTGACCGGGGGCCACACTGAAGCTTTCTTT.

Many counts were recorded for this clonotype. This sequence joins TRBV29-1 and TRBJ2-3; D call uncertain. V was trimmed by 7 bases and J by 8 bases, leaving 10 bases between them. The CDR3 covers 10 residues. From germline, CDR1 is SQVTM and CDR2 ANQGSEA. CDR3 amino acids: CSGVWATQYF. The DNA of the CDR3 is TGCAGCGGGGTGTGGGCTACGCAGTATTTT.

About this clonotype: A read error may explain this, as a much larger clone is one base away. This chain links TRBV6-5 with TRBJ2-5, with 7 positions matching TRBD2. The DNA end lines up better with TRBJ2-1; the J call may be wrong. Per the germline V gene, CDR1 is MNHEY and CDR2 is SVGAGI. The CDR3 covers 14 residues. The CDR3 sequence: CASRGGPIQETQFF. The DNA of the CDR3 is TGTGCCAGCAGGGGAGGGCCGATCCAAGAGACCCAGTTCTTC.

The chain carries TRBV25-1 and TRBJ2-5; 9 nucleotides agree with TRBD2. V lost 5 bases and J lost 5; bases outside the gene matches: 3. The CDR3 has 13 residues. Germline V lookup: CDR1 MGHDK, CDR2 SYGVNS. The CDR3 sequence is CASSTSGYETQYF. The CDR3 region has the DNA TGTGCCAGCAGTACTAGCGGGTATGAGACCCAGTACTTC. The full variable domain, in which reference TRBV25-1 and TRBJ2-5 provide the parts outside the CDR3, is EADIYQTPRYLVIGTGKKITLECSQTMGHDKMYWYQQDPGMELHLIHYSYGVNSTEKGDLSSESTVSRIRTEHFPLTLESARPSHTSQYLCASSTSGYETQYFGPGTRLLVL.

The chain recombines TRBV29-1 with TRBJ2-7; D perhaps matches TRBD1 (6 bases). There are 13 residues in the CDR3. Trimming removed 5 bases from V and 0 bases from J, with 11 bases in between. In germline, CDR1 is SQVTM, CDR2 ANQGSEA. The CDR3 DNA reads as TGCAGCGTTCGACAGGCGAGCTCCTACGAGCAGTACTTC. This translates into CSVRQASSYEQYF.

This clonotype has a handful of counts. The chain recombines TRBV6-5 with TRBJ2-7, with unresolved D. Germline loops: CDR1 MNHEY, CDR2 SVGAGI. The CDR3 runs 13 residues. Trimming took off 7 bases at V and 1 base at J, with 11 bases between the two ends. CDR3 sequence (DNA): TGTGCCAGCACCGCTACACGGTCCTACGAGCAGTACTTC. Its translation: CASTATRSYEQYF.

This clonotype was detected a few times. This chain connects TRBV4-2 to TRBJ2-3, with 11 bases identical to TRBD1. The CDR3 has 15 amino acids. With 3 bases clipped from V and 5 bases from J, the junction kept 4 bases outside the gene matches. CDR1 and CDR2 (germline): LGHNA, YNFKEQ. The DNA for the CDR3 is TGTGCCAGCAGCCAGAAGGGACAGGGGGTAGATACGCAGTATTTT. Translated, it gives CASSQKGQGVDTQYF.

This clonotype was seen at least ten times. The J gene is TRBJ2-1, the V gene TRBV6-6, with 11 bases identical to TRBD2. J lost 3 bases, V lost 5 bases, and 6 bases had no gene match. Germline loops: CDR1 MNHNY, CDR2 SVGAGI (reference sequence). The length of the CDR3 is 16 residues. The CDR3 protein is CASSASGTSGYNEQFF. For the CDR3, the DNA is TGTGCCAGCAGTGCCTCCGGGACTAGCGGCTACAATGAGCAGTTCTTC.

This chain uses TRBV7-2 with TRBJ2-7, with D possibly matching TRBD1 (5 bases). CDR1 and CDR2 from the germline V gene are SGHTA and FQGNSA. The CDR3 spans 14 residues. V lost 5 bases, J lost 2 bases, and 13 bases lay in between. In nucleotides, the CDR3 is TGTGCCAGCAGCCCCCCAGGGCCAACCTACGAGCAGTACTTC. It yields the protein CASSPPGPTYEQYF.